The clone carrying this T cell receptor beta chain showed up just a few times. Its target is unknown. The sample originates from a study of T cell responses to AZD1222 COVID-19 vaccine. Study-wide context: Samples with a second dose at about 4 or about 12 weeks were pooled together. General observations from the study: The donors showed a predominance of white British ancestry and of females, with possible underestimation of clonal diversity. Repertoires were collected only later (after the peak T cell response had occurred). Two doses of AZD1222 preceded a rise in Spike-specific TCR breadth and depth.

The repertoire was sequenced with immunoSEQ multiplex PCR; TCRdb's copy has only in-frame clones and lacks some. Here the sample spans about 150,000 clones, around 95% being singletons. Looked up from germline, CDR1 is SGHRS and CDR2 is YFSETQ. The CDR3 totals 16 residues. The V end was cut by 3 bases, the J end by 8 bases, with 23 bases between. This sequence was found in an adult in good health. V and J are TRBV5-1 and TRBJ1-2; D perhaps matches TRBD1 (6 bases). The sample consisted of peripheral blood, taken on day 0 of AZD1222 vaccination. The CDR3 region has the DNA TGCGCCAGCAGCTCATCGGCGCAGGGGCGGGAAACGGGCTACACCTTC. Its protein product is CASSSSAQGRETGYTF. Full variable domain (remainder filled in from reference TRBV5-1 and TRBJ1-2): KAGVTQTPRYLIKTRGQQVTLSCSPISGHRSVSWYQQTPGQGLQFLFEYFSETQRNKGNFPGRFSGRQFSNSRSEMNVSTLELGDSALYLCASSSSAQGRETGYTFGSGTRLTVV.